The 21 T cell receptor beta chains below were found in one sample sequenced in a study of cytomegalovirus exposure and HLA in healthy donors. PCR involved 60 Vbeta and 13 Jbeta primers. TCRdb's copy holds only in-frame clones and misses some; the assay was immunoSEQ multiplex PCR. This sample has approximately 160,000 clones, with approximately 81% found just once. Sequenced sample: PBMCs. The receptor source for this set is a woman in her late teens or twenties in good health and CMV-seronegative.

V is TRBV18 and J is TRBJ2-7, with 7 bases identical to TRBD1. The CDR3 has 14 amino acids. The germline V gene has CDR1 KGHSH and CDR2 LQKENI. V was clipped by 6 bases and J by 0 bases; unmatched bases: 5. In DNA form, the CDR3 reads TGTGCCAGCTCGGCCACAGGGGTCTCCTACGAGCAGTACTTC. Protein sequence: CASSATGVSYEQYF.

Note on this clone: One end of the junction fails to match germline, which may point to a read error. The V call is TRBV4-3, the J call TRBJ1-4, with a possible D match to TRBD1 (6 bases). The CDR3 totals 18 residues. Germline V gene data show CDR1 as LGHNA and CDR2 as YSLEER. CDR3 sequence: CASSQDLDSLATSEKLFF. CDR3 DNA sequence: TGCGCCAGCAGCCAAGATTTGGACAGCCTTGCAACTAGTGAAAAACTGTTTTTT.

The chain carries TRBV6-5 and TRBJ2-3, with 9 nucleotides matching TRBD2. CDR1 is MNHEY and CDR2 is SVGAGI in the germline V gene. CDR3 size: 15 residues. V lost 6 bases, J lost 0 bases, and 4 bases stayed unmatched. CDR3 protein: CASRRLAESTDTQYF. CDR3 bases: TGTGCCAGCAGGCGACTAGCGGAGAGCACAGATACGCAGTATTTT.

The CDR3 sequence is CASRPTGGSGANVLTF. The CDR3 nucleotides are TGTGCCAGCAGGCCCACAGGGGGCTCTGGGGCCAACGTCCTGACTTTC. The rearrangement links TRBV28 to TRBJ2-6; TRBD1 matches 8 bases. CDR3 length: 16 residues. CDR1 and CDR2 (germline): MDHEN, SYDVKM. Losses at the gene ends were 6 bases for V and 0 bases for J; bases not matched to a gene: 4.

The CDR3 region is CASSEPGRGGNTIYF. In DNA form, the CDR3 reads TGTGCCAGCAGTGAACCCGGCAGGGGTGGAAACACCATATATTTT. The chain employs TRBV25-1 and TRBJ1-3, with D tentatively TRBD1 (6 bases). Per the germline V gene, CDR1 is MGHDK and CDR2 is SYGVNS. Trimming cost V 2 bases and J 3 bases, with 11 bases left between them. CDR3 size: 15 residues.

The chain is built from TRBV7-8 and TRBJ2-7; TRBD2 matches 10 bases. CDR1 and CDR2 (germline): SGHVS, FQNEAQ. The CDR3 length is 14 residues. The junction had 2 bases not matched to a gene; V was cut back by 5 bases and J by 1 base. In DNA form, the CDR3 reads TGTGCCAGCAGCCGTAGCGGGAGGTCCTACGAGCAGTACTTC. Protein sequence: CASSRSGRSYEQYF.

This sequence joins TRBV21-1 and TRBJ1-5; TRBD1, the table's D call, was not compared with the DNA. TRBV21-1 is reported as a pseudogene. This CDR3 spans 16 amino acids. The CDR3 protein is CASSKRETGHNQPQHF. DNA of the CDR3: TGTGCCAGCAGCAAAAGAGAGACAGGCCACAATCAGCCCCAGCATTTT.

The chain joins TRBV9 to TRBJ2-3; tentatively, D is TRBD2 (6 bases). The V end was cut by 0 bases, the J end by 1 base, with 9 bases between. Looked up from germline, CDR1 is SGDLS and CDR2 is YYNGEE. This CDR3 comprises 15 residues. DNA of the CDR3: TGTGCCAGCAGCGTAGGAGCGGGTGGCACAGATACGCAGTATTTT. As protein: CASSVGAGGTDTQYF.

The chain links TRBV5-4 to TRBJ2-7; 8 nucleotides line up with TRBD1. CDR3 length: 14 residues. Germline loops: CDR1 SGHNT, CDR2 YYREEE (reference sequence). V shed 4 bases, J shed 7 bases, and the junction held 10 bases outside the gene matches. Here the CDR3 reads CASSRDRRLGEQYF. In DNA form, the CDR3 reads TGTGCCAGCAGCAGGGACAGGAGATTGGGGGAGCAGTACTTC.

CDR3 loop: CASTGRIEAFF. CDR3 DNA sequence: TGTGCCAGCACTGGGAGGATTGAAGCTTTCTTT. This chain links TRBV2 with TRBJ1-1; D is undetermined. The germline CDR1 and CDR2 sequences are SNHLY and FYNNEI. V shed 7 bases and J shed 7 bases, with 10 bases lying between them. The CDR3 spans 11 residues.

This CDR3 is CASSWQALYGYTF. In DNA form, the CDR3 reads TGTGCCAGCAGTTGGCAGGCTCTCTATGGCTACACCTTC. The rearrangement joins TRBV28 to TRBJ1-2, with no clear D. CDR3 length: 13 residues. Per the germline V gene, CDR1 is MDHEN and CDR2 is SYDVKM. V gave up 4 bases and J gave up 4 bases, with 10 bases separating them.

The chain couples TRBV9 to TRBJ1-2; D gene uncertain. The germline V and J ends were trimmed by 1 base and 4 bases, with 11 bases remaining between them. The CDR3 runs 14 residues. The germline gives CDR1 SGDLS, CDR2 YYNGEE. The CDR3 sequence is CASSVLATRYGYTF. CDR3 DNA sequence: TGTGCCAGCAGCGTATTAGCTACGCGCTATGGCTACACCTTC.

This clone was found once. The V call is TRBV28, the J call TRBJ2-2, with 7 bases identical to TRBD2. The CDR3 runs to 14 residues. Germline V gene sequence: CDR1 MDHEN, CDR2 SYDVKM. Losses at the gene ends were 3 bases for V and 6 bases for J; bases not matched to a gene: 4. In nucleotides, the CDR3 is TGTGCCAGCAGTTTGCCTAGCGGAGCCGGGGAGCTGTTTTTT. Its protein is CASSLPSGAGELFF.

The J gene is TRBJ2-5, the V gene TRBV13; 7 positions match TRBD1. The CDR3 loop spans 14 amino acids. The V gene's germline CDR1 is PRHDT and CDR2 FYEKMQ (reference sequence). V shed 5 bases, J shed 0 bases, and the junction held 3 bases outside the gene matches. CDR3 in DNA: TGTGCCAGCAGCAGGGACAGCTACCAAGAGACCCAGTACTTC. As protein: CASSRDSYQETQYF.

This chain connects TRBV14 to TRBJ2-5; the D gene is possibly TRBD1 (6 bases). Per germline, CDR1 SGHDN and CDR2 FVKESK. V shed 1 base and J shed 5 bases, with 20 bases lying between them. The CDR3 runs 17 residues. CDR3 in amino acids: CASSQARAQGKGETQYF. CDR3 sequence (DNA): TGTGCCAGCAGCCAAGCGCGTGCCCAGGGGAAGGGGGAGACCCAGTACTTC.

This clone came up once. This chain connects TRBV28 to TRBJ1-6; 7 nucleotides match TRBD1. The CDR3 is made up of 15 amino acids. The germline V gene has CDR1 MDHEN and CDR2 SYDVKM. The junction had 5 bases not matched to a gene; V was cut back by 4 bases and J by 5 bases. The CDR3 region is CASSSQGVHNSPLHF. The DNA of the CDR3 is TGTGCCAGCAGTTCTCAGGGGGTCCATAATTCACCCCTCCACTTT.

Only a few counts were recorded for this clone. The chain has TRBV28 and TRBJ2-7; 7 bases are shared with TRBD2. V lost 5 bases and J lost 2; bases outside the gene matches: 24. This CDR3 is built from 20 residues. CDR1 is MDHEN, CDR2 SYDVKM, per germline. For the CDR3, the DNA is TGTGCCAGCAGTCTGATGCTTGCTCCGAGAGCGCTAGCGGTACCCTACGAGCAGTACTTC. Its protein is CASSLMLAPRALAVPYEQYF. The complete variable domain, with remaining parts taken from reference TRBV28 and TRBJ2-7, reads DVKVTQSSRYLVKRTGEKVFLECVQDMDHENMFWYRQDPGLGLRLIYFSYDVKMKEKGDIPEGYSVSREKKERFSLILESASTNQTSMYLCASSLMLAPRALAVPYEQYFGPGTRLTVT.

This chain joins TRBV18 and TRBJ2-7; 11 bases are a match to TRBD2. This CDR3 spans 19 amino acids. The germline gives CDR1 KGHSH, CDR2 LQKENI. J gave up 5 bases and V 1 base, and 16 bases lay outside the gene matches. The CDR3 spells CASSPRTGLAETRRHEQYF. CDR3 DNA sequence: TGTGCCAGCTCACCACGAACGGGACTAGCGGAAACTCGGAGACACGAGCAGTACTTC.

V is TRBV30 and J is TRBJ2-1, with TRBD2 matching over 15 bases. Germline assignment: CDR1 GTSNPN and CDR2 SVGIG (reference sequence). V was clipped by 4 bases and J by 10 bases; unmatched bases: 2. The CDR3 consists of 13 residues. CDR3 sequence: CAWTGLAGGEQFF. In DNA form, the CDR3 reads TGTGCCTGGACGGGACTAGCGGGAGGCGAGCAGTTCTTC.

The chain has TRBV5-4 and TRBJ2-5, with D perhaps matching TRBD2 (6 bases). The DNA end lines up better with TRBJ2-7; the J call may be wrong. CDR1 is SGHNT and CDR2 is YYREEE in the germline V gene (reference sequence). The CDR3 is 14 residues long. The CDR3 is CASSLKGLGYEQYF. In DNA, the CDR3 is TGTGCCAGCAGCTTGAAGGGACTGGGCTACGAGCAGTACTTC.

The chain is built from TRBV7-9 and TRBJ2-7, with D hard to call. Germline V gene sequence: CDR1 SEHNR, CDR2 FQNEAQ (reference sequence). V was trimmed by 7 bases and J by 3 bases, leaving 19 bases between them. The CDR3 is made up of 15 amino acids. The DNA for the CDR3 is TGTGCCAGCACCGAACTTGGTGGCGGCTACTACGAGCAGTACTTC. Its protein is CASTELGGGYYEQYF.